The TCR beta chain described here comes from a study of T-cell reconstitution after alpha-beta-depleted transplantation in children. Unique molecular identifiers were incorporated during preparation of the TCRbeta library. TCRdb passed the PCR reads through MiXCR, listing each CDR3 protein once. In the table there are roughly 590,000 distinct CDR3 sequences, roughly 17% of which are singletons. Trimming removed 4 bases at V and 2 bases at J, with 11 bases between. Germline lookup yields CDR1 MNHEY and CDR2 SVGAGI. CDR3 length: 15 residues. The clonotype comes from a human donor who donated a stem cell graft to a child with acute myeloid leukemia. The gene calls are TRBV6-5 and TRBJ2-2; maybe TRBD1 (6 bases). The starting material was PBMCs from the stem cell graft donor, obtained from the stem cell graft. The CDR3 sequence is CASSWEQGNTGELFF. The CDR3 region has the DNA TGTGCCAGCAGTTGGGAACAGGGTAACACCGGGGAGCTGTTTTTT.